Presented here are 13 T cell receptor beta chains from one specimen sequenced in a study of blood T cells in healthy people across ages. Combining a sample-barcoded 5' primer with a J-beta primer mix, a second PCR ran for roughly 6 to 12 cycles. TCRdb re-called the 5' RACE reads with MiXCR, one entry per CDR3 protein. The sample has hundreds of thousands of distinct CDR3 sequences; roughly 24% are singletons. The same specimen was also included in a second study, on T cells of mothers and their children.

Sequencing used blood. The receptors stem from a boy between 10 and 17 years old in good health.

This clonotype came up a few times. The gene calls are TRBV19 and TRBJ1-2, with 9 bases aligning to TRBD1. The CDR3 runs to 13 residues. The germline gives CDR1 LNHDA, CDR2 SQIVND (reference sequence). The ends lost 9 bases at V and 8 bases at J; junction bases unmatched: 10. This chain's CDR3 is CASAQGARRGYTF. CDR3 bases: TGTGCCAGCGCACAGGGGGCTCGACGCGGCTACACCTTC. The full variable domain, in which reference TRBV19 and TRBJ1-2 provide the parts outside the CDR3, is DGGITQSPKYLFRKEGQNVTLSCEQNLNHDAMYWYRQDPGQGLRLIYYSQIVNDFQKGDIAEGYSVSREKKESFPLTVTSAQKNPTAFYLCASAQGARRGYTFGSGTRLTVV.

V usage is TRBV10-3 and J usage is TRBJ2-5, with TRBD1 matching 7 bases. CDR1 is ENHRY, CDR2 SYGVKD, per germline. With 8 bases clipped from V and 11 bases from J, the junction kept 14 bases outside the gene matches. There are 13 residues in the CDR3. CDR3 DNA sequence: TGTGCCATCGGGAACAGGGGTTCAAGAGAGCAGTACTTC. This translates into CAIGNRGSREQYF.

There are a few counts of this clonotype. The V call is TRBV10-3, the J call TRBJ2-1; no clear D gene. CDR1 and CDR2 (germline): ENHRY, SYGVKD. This CDR3 spans 15 amino acids. Trimming cost V 6 bases and J 4 bases, with 16 bases left between them. The CDR3 is CAIRATNNHYNEQFF. In DNA, the CDR3 is TGTGCCATCAGGGCTACTAATAACCATTACAATGAGCAGTTCTTC.

This clonotype has just a few counts. This likely comes from a read error, as the CDR3 has no conserved phenylalanine or tryptophan at its end. The chain employs TRBV28 and TRBJ2-7, with D perhaps being TRBD1 or TRBD2 (5 bases each). Trimming pared 6 bases from V and 3 bases from J, leaving 9 bases between. CDR1 is MDHEN, CDR2 SYDVKM, per germline. CDR3 size: 12 residues. DNA for the CDR3: TGTGCCAGCAGGCAGGGAGTCTACGAGCAGTACCTC. This encodes CASRQGVYEQYL.

This clonotype came up a few times. The CDR3 sequence: CASSLGGTANYGYTF. As DNA, the CDR3 is TGCGCCAGCAGCTTAGGAGGGACGGCTAACTATGGCTACACCTTC. V gene TRBV5-1 combines with J gene TRBJ1-2, with D maybe TRBD1 (5 bases). The CDR3 runs to 15 residues. CDR1 is SGHRS, CDR2 YFSETQ, per germline. Trimming cost V 2 bases and J 0 bases, with 11 bases left between them. Together with reference TRBV5-1 and TRBJ1-2, the CDR3 gives the full variable domain: KAGVTQTPRYLIKTRGQQVTLSCSPISGHRSVSWYQQTPGQGLQFLFEYFSETQRNKGNFPGRFSGRQFSNSRSEMNVSTLELGDSALYLCASSLGGTANYGYTFGSGTRLTVV.

This clonotype was counted a few times. The rearrangement links TRBV5-5 to TRBJ2-7, with 8 bases lining up with TRBD1. Germline V gene data show CDR1 as SGHKS and CDR2 as YYEKEE (reference sequence). The CDR3 sequence is 16 residues long. V shed 3 bases, J shed 4 bases, and the junction held 12 bases outside the gene matches. DNA for the CDR3: TGTGCCAGCAGCTCAACACCCCGGGACAGGAGTTACGAGCAGTACTTC. Protein sequence: CASSSTPRDRSYEQYF.

This chain uses TRBV24-1 with TRBJ2-2; 9 bases are shared with TRBD1. The CDR3 runs 16 residues. V was clipped by 3 bases and J by 1 base; unmatched bases: 2. Germline V gene sequence: CDR1 KGHDR, CDR2 SFDVKD. This CDR3 reads CATSDPGQGNTGELFF. The CDR3 nucleotides are TGTGCCACCAGTGATCCGGGACAGGGGAACACCGGGGAGCTGTTTTTT.

The chain combines TRBV15 with TRBJ1-4; 8 positions match TRBD1. CDR3 size: 14 residues. Germline V gene data show CDR1 as LNHNV and CDR2 as YYDKDF (reference sequence). V was pared by 2 bases and J by 8 bases, with 4 bases of the junction left unmatched. The DNA of the CDR3 is TGTGCCACCAGCAGAAGGACAGGGACCGAAAAACTGTTTTTT. Translation gives CATSRRTGTEKLFF.

This clonotype was observed at least ten times. The V call is TRBV6-6, the J call TRBJ1-4, with a possible D match to TRBD1 (5 bases). V lost 2 bases to trimming and J lost 8 bases, with 9 bases between them. The CDR3 contains 13 residues. The germline V gene encodes CDR1 MNHNY and CDR2 SVGAGI (reference sequence). The CDR3 region is CASSYRQGEKLFF. CDR3 DNA: TGTGCCAGCAGTTACCGGCAGGGAGAAAAACTGTTTTTT.

The chain is built from TRBV29-1 and TRBJ2-5, with 7 positions matching TRBD1. This CDR3 spans 15 amino acids. Germline CDR1 and CDR2: SQVTM and ANQGSEA. J lost 3 bases, V lost 6 bases, and 13 bases had no gene match. The CDR3 nucleotides read TGCAGCGTCTTCCTGCTGGACAGGCCCGAAGAGACCCAGTACTTC. Protein: CSVFLLDRPEETQYF.

This clonotype occurred a few times. This rearrangement joins TRBV5-1 to TRBJ2-7; TRBD2 aligns across 8 bases. The CDR3 contains 14 residues. CDR1 and CDR2 (germline): SGHRS, YFSETQ. With V trimmed by 0 bases and J by 3 bases, 2 bases remained unmatched. As DNA, the CDR3 is TGCGCCAGCAGCTTGGGACTAGCGAACTACGAGCAGTACTTC. It yields the protein CASSLGLANYEQYF.

J is TRBJ2-5 and V is TRBV7-9, with 7 bases matching TRBD1. The V and J ends lost 5 bases and 1 base, in that order; junction bases with no gene match: 4. Germline CDR1 is SEHNR and CDR2 is FQNEAQ (reference sequence). CDR3 length equals 14 residues. In nucleotides, the CDR3 is TGTGCCAGCAGCACAGGGGACCTCCAAGAGACCCAGTACTTC. Its protein product is CASSTGDLQETQYF.

This chain joins TRBV7-4 and TRBJ1-1; D gene unclear. This CDR3 is 13 amino acids long. CDR1 is SGHVT, CDR2 SQSDAQ, per germline. The V and J ends lost 5 bases and 0 bases respectively, with 7 bases between them. The CDR3 loop is CASSRRMNTEAFF. Written as DNA, the CDR3 is TGTGCCAGCAGCCGACGGATGAACACTGAAGCTTTCTTT. Full variable domain (rest looked up from reference TRBV7-4 and TRBJ1-1): GAGVSQSPRYKVAKRGRDVALRCDSISGHVTLYWYRQTLGQGSEVLTYSQSDAQRDKSGRPSGRFSAERPERSVSTLKIQRTEQGDSAVYLCASSRRMNTEAFFGQGTRLTVV.